The T cell receptor beta chain under discussion was sequenced for a study of T cell responses to AZD1222 COVID-19 vaccine. The wider study: Samples with a second dose at about 4 or about 12 weeks were pooled together. Study-level findings and limits: The repertoires were collected only after the peak T cell response. Possibly, clonal diversity was underestimated; donors were largely white British and included more females.

Repertoires were generated with immunoSEQ multiplex PCR, while TCRdb's copy carries only in-frame clones and drops some. The table includes about 110,000 clones, about 85% detected once. Germline V gives CDR1 KGHSH, CDR2 LQKENI. The CDR3 has 16 residues. Trimming took 2 bases from V and 2 from J; bases not matched to a gene: 4. Regarding this clone: Antigen specificity is unknown.

The source of this sequence is an adult in good health. Here the sequenced sample was peripheral blood, taken on day 0 of AZD1222 vaccination. This chain uses TRBV18 with TRBJ2-2; 8 nucleotides match TRBD2. The CDR3 spells CASSPIAGGNTGELFF. CDR3 in DNA: TGTGCCAGCTCACCAATCGCGGGAGGTAACACCGGGGAGCTGTTTTTT.